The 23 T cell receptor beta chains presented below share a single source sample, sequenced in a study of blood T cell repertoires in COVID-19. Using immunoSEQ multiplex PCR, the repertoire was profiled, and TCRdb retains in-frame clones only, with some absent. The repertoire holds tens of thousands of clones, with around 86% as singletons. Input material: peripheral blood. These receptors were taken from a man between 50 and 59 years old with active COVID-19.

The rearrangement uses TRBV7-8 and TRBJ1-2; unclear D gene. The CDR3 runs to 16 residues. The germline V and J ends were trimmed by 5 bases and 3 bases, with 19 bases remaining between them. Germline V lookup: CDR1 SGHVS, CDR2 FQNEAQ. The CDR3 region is CASSRQTTLSYYGYTF. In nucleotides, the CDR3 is TGTGCCAGCAGCCGTCAAACCACGCTGAGCTACTATGGCTACACCTTC. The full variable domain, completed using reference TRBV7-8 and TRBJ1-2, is GAGVSQSPRYKVAKRGQDVALRCDPISGHVSLFWYQQALGQGPEFLTYFQNEAQLDKSGLPSDRFFAERPEGSVSTLKIQRTQQEDSAVYLCASSRQTTLSYYGYTFGSGTRLTVV.

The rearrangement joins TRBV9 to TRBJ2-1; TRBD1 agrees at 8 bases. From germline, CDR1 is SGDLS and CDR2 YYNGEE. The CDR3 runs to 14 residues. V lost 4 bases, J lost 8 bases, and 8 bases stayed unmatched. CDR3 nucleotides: TGTGCCAGCAGCAGACAGGGGCTAGCGTATGAGCAGTTCTTC. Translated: CASSRQGLAYEQFF.

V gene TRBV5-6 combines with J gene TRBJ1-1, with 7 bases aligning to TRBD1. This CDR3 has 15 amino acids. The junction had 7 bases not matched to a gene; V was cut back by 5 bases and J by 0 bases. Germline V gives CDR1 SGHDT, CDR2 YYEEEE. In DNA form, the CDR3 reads TGTGCCAGCAGTTATGCCGGGACAGTGAACACTGAAGCTTTCTTT. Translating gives CASSYAGTVNTEAFF.

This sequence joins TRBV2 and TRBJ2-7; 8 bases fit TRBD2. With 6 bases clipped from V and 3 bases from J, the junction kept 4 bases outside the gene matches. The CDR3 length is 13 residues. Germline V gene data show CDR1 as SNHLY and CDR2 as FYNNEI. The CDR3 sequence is CASSREGLYEQYF. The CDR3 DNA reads TGTGCCAGCAGCCGGGAGGGCCTCTACGAGCAGTACTTC.

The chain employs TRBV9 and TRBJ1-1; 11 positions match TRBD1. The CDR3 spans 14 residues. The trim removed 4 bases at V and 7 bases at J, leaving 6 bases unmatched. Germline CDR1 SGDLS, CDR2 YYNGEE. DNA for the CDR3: TGTGCCAGCAGCATGGGACAGGGGGTAGGTGAAGCTTTCTTT. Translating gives CASSMGQGVGEAFF. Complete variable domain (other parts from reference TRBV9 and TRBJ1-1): DSGVTQTPKHLITATGQRVTLRCSPRSGDLSVYWYQQSLDQGLQFLIQYYNGEERAKGNILERFSAQQFPDLHSELNLSSLELGDSALYFCASSMGQGVGEAFFGQGTRLTVV.

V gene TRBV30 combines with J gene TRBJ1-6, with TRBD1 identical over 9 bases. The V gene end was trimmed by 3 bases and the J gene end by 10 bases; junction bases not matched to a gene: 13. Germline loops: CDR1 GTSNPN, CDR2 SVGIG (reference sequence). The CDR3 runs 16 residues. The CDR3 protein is CAWRLTGQGSYSPLHF. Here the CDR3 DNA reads TGTGCCTGGAGACTAACGGGACAGGGATCGTACTCACCCCTCCACTTT. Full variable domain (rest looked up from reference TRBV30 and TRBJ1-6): SQTIHQWPATLVQPVGSPLSLECTVEGTSNPNLYWYRQAAGRGLQLLFYSVGIGQISSEVPQNLSASRPQDRQFILSSKKLLLSDSGFYLCAWRLTGQGSYSPLHFGNGTRLTVT.

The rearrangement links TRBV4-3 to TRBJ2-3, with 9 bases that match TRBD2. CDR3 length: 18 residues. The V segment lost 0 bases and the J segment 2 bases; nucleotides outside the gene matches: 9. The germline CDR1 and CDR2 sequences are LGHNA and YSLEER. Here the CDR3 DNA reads TGCGCCAGCAGCCAAGATAGTATTCTAGCGGGAAACACAGATACGCAGTATTTT. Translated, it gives CASSQDSILAGNTDTQYF.

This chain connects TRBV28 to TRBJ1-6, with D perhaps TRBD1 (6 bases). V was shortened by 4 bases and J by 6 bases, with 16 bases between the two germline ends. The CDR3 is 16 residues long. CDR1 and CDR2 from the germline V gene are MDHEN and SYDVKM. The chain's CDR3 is CASSSEGQGFNSPLHF. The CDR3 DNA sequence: TGTGCCAGCAGTTCCGAAGGGCAGGGGTTTAATTCACCCCTCCACTTT.

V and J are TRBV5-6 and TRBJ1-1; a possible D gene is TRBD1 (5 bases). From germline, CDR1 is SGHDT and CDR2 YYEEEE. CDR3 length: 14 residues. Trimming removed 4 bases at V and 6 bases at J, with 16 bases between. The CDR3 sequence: CASSPQVFEAEAFF. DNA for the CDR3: TGTGCCAGCAGCCCACAGGTTTTTGAGGCTGAAGCTTTCTTT.

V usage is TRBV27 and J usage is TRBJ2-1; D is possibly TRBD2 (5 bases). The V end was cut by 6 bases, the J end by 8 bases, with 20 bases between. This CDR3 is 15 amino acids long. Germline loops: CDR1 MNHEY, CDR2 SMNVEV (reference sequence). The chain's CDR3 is CASRPRLAGGHEQFF. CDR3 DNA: TGTGCCAGCAGGCCGCGGCTAGCTGGCGGCCATGAGCAGTTCTTC.

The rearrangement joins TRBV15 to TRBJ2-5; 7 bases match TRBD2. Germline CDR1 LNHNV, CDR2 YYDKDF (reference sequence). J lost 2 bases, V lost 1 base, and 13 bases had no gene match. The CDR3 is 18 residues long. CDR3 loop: CATSRGPGWAGVQETQYF. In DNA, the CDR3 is TGTGCCACCAGCAGAGGGCCGGGCTGGGCGGGAGTTCAAGAGACCCAGTACTTC. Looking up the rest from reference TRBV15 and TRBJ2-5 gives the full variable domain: DAMVIQNPRYQVTQFGKPVTLSCSQTLNHNVMYWYQQKSSQAPKLLFHYYDKDFNNEADTPDNFQSRRPNTSFCFLDIRSPGLGDTAMYLCATSRGPGWAGVQETQYFGPGTRLLVL.

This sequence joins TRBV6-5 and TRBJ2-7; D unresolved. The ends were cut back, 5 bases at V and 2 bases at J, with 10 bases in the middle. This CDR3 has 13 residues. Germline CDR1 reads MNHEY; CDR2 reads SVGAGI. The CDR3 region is CASSMTNAYEQYF. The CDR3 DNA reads TGTGCCAGCAGTATGACAAACGCCTACGAGCAGTACTTC.

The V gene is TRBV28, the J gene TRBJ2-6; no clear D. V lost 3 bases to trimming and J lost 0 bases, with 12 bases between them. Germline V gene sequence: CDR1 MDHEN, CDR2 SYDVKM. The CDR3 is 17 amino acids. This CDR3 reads CASSFARPGSGANVLTF. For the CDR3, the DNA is TGTGCCAGCAGTTTTGCCAGGCCAGGCTCTGGGGCCAACGTCCTGACTTTC.

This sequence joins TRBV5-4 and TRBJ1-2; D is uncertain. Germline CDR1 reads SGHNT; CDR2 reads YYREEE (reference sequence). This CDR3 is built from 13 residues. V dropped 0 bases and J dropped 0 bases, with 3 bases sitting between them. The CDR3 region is CASSLGANYGYTF. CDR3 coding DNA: TGTGCCAGCAGCTTGGGAGCTAACTATGGCTACACCTTC.

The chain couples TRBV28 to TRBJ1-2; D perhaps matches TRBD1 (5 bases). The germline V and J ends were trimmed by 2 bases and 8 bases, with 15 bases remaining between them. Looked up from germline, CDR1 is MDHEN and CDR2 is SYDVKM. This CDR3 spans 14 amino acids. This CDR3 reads CASSLLQGRQGYTF. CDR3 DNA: TGTGCCAGCAGTTTACTTCAGGGAAGACAGGGCTACACCTTC.

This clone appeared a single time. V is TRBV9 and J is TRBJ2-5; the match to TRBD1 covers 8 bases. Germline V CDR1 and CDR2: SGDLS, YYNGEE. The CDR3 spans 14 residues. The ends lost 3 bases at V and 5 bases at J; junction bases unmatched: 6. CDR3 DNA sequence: TGTGCCAGCAGCGACCAGGGGGCCGGGGAGACCCAGTACTTC. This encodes CASSDQGAGETQYF.

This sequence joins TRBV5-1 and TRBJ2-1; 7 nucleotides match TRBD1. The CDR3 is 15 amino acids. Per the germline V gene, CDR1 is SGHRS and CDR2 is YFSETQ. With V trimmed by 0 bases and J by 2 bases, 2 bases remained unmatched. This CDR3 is CASSLEGGAYNEQFF. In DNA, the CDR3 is TGCGCCAGCAGCTTGGAAGGGGGCGCCTACAATGAGCAGTTCTTC.

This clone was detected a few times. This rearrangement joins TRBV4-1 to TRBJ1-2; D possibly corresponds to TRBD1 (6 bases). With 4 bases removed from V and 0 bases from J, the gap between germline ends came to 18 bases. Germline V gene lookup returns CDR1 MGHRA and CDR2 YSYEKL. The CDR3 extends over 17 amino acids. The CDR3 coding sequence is TGCGCCAGCAGCCCCGGTCGGGGGGGCTATGCTAACTATGGCTACACCTTC. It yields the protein CASSPGRGGYANYGYTF.

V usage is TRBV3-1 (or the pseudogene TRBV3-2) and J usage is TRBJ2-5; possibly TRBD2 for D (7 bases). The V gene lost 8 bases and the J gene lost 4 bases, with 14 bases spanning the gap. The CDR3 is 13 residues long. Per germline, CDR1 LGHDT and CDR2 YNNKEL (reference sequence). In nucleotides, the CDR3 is TGTGCCAGCGAAAATAGGGGGGGAGAGACCCAGTACTTC. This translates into CASENRGGETQYF.

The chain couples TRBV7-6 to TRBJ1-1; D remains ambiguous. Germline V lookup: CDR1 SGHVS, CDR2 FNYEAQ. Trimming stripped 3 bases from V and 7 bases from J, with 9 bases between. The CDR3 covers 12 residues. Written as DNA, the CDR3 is TGTGCCAGCAGCTTTGGAGGAGATGAAGCTTTCTTT. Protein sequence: CASSFGGDEAFF.

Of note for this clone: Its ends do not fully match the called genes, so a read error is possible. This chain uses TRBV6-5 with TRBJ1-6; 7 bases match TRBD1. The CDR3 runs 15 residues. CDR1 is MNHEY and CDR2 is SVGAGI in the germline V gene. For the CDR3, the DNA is TGTGCCAGCACTTACGGGGACAGTTTTAATTCACCCCTCCACTTT. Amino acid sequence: CASTYGDSFNSPLHF.

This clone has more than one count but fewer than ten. For the CDR3, the DNA is TGTGCCTCCCTGAACACCAGGAACTACGAGCAGTACTTC. It encodes CASLNTRNYEQYF. This chain connects TRBV28 to TRBJ2-7; D gene ambiguous. Per the germline V gene, CDR1 is MDHEN and CDR2 is SYDVKM. The CDR3 loop spans 13 amino acids. The V end lost 11 bases, the J end lost 3 bases, and 17 bases lay between the germline ends.

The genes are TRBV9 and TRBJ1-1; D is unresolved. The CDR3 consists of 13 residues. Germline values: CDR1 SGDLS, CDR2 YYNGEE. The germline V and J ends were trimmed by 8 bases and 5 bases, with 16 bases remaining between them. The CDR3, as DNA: TGTGCCAGTTCAGGTGGGTCGCGAACTGAAGCTTTCTTT. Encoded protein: CASSGGSRTEAFF.